This entry is about one T cell receptor (beta chain). This CDR3 region has 13 residues. CDR1 is SQVTM and CDR2 is ANQGSEA in the germline V gene. J gave up 6 bases and V 7 bases, and 9 bases lay outside the gene matches. cDNA synthesis used the whole RNA isolate, giving expressed TCRB sequences. Profiling relied on immunoSEQ multiplex PCR, and the TCRdb table lists in-frame clones only, not all of them. The table lists under 450,000 clones, about 15% of them singletons. This specimen belongs to a study of beta chain features in type 1 diabetes. The material sequenced was naive CD4+ T cells from blood. This TCR came from a woman between 18 and 30 years old in good health. The chain couples TRBV29-1 to TRBJ2-1, with 7 bases lining up with TRBD1. The CDR3 is CSGGQLRGNEQFF. In DNA form, the CDR3 reads TGCAGCGGGGGACAGTTGAGGGGCAATGAGCAGTTCTTC.